This TCR beta chain was identified during a study of T cells expressing NK-cell markers. With the 5' RACE reads reprocessed, TCRdb shows one record per CDR3 protein and no DNA. The sample includes some 440,000 distinct CDR3 sequences. The CDR3 loop spans 16 amino acids. Germline values: CDR1 SGDLS, CDR2 YYNGEE. The sample comprised blood T cells: a sorted CD56 or NKG2C T cell subset, CD4+ or CD8+ T cells, or bulk PBMC T cells (not recorded which). The chain joins TRBV9 to TRBJ1-1; the TCRdb call, TRBD1, lacks DNA for checking. The receptor was derived from a woman in her fifties or sixties in good health. The CDR3 loop is CASSPLKLGANTEAFF. The full variable domain, in which reference TRBV9 and TRBJ1-1 provide the parts outside the CDR3, is DSGVTQTPKHLITATGQRVTLRCSPRSGDLSVYWYQQSLDQGLQFLIQYYNGEERAKGNILERFSAQQFPDLHSELNLSSLELGDSALYFCASSPLKLGANTEAFFGQGTRLTVV.